This TCR beta chain comes out of a study of shared clonotypes between healthy human individuals. Germline V lookup: CDR1 SNHLY, CDR2 FYNNEI. V lost 7 bases and J lost 4; bases outside the gene matches: 7. The CDR3 contains 14 residues. Using immunoSEQ multiplex PCR, the repertoire was profiled, and TCRdb retains in-frame clones only, with some absent. The table includes about 580,000 clones, roughly 98% detected once. Cells designated naive CD8 were CD45RO-negative and were positively selected for CCR7, with terminally differentiated effector memory CD45RA+ cells excluded. The chain is built from TRBV2 and TRBJ1-5, with 7 bases aligning to TRBD1. This TCR came from a man aged 30 to 39 in good health. Sequencing was done on a sample of naive CD8+ T cells sorted from blood. The CDR3 spells CASTPGQRNQPQHF. Written as DNA, the CDR3 is TGTGCCAGCACCCCGGGACAGAGGAATCAGCCCCAGCATTTT.